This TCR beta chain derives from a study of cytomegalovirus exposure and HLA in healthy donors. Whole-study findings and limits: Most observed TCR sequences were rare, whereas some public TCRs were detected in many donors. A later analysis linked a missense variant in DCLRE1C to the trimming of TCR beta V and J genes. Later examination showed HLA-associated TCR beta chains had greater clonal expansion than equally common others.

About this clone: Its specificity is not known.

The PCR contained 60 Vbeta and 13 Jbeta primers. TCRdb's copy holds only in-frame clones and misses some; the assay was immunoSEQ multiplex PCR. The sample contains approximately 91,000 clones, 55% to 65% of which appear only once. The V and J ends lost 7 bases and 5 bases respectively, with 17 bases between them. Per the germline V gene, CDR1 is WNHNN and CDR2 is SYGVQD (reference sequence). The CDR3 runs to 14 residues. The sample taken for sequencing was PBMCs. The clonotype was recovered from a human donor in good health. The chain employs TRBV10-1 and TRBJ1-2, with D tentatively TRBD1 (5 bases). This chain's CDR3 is CASKDRGNGYGYTF. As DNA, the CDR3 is TGCGCCAGCAAGGACCGGGGGAACGGGTATGGCTACACCTTC.